The clone carrying this T cell receptor beta chain was counted between two and nine times. No antigen is known for it. Germline V gene sequence: CDR1 SQVTM, CDR2 ANQGSEA. This CDR3 is built from 14 residues. V was cut by 1 base and J by 7 bases, with 17 bases left in between. The TCR beta cDNA libraries contained unique molecular identifiers. TCRdb reanalysed the PCR reads using MiXCR and keeps one entry per CDR3 protein. In the table there are under 900,000 distinct CDR3 sequences, roughly 50% of which are singletons. The sample belongs to a study of post-analysis software for immune sequencing data. Whole-study context: In terms of disease course, relapsing-remitting, secondary progressive and progressive-relapsing multiple sclerosis were included. Findings and limits, study-wide: F measure showed strong co-clustering of same-batch samples. Relative to controls, patients had about 5 TRBV segments at higher frequency, with TRBV5-6, TRBV5-1 and TRBV20-1 among these.

This TCR was recovered from a girl between 5 and 17 years old with multiple sclerosis. The sequencing input was blood. This sequence joins TRBV29-1 and TRBJ2-7; D is unresolved. The CDR3 region has the DNA TGCAGCGTTGAAGGAGGCGTCGGCGTGAGAGAGCAGTACTTC. Translated: CSVEGGVGVREQYF.